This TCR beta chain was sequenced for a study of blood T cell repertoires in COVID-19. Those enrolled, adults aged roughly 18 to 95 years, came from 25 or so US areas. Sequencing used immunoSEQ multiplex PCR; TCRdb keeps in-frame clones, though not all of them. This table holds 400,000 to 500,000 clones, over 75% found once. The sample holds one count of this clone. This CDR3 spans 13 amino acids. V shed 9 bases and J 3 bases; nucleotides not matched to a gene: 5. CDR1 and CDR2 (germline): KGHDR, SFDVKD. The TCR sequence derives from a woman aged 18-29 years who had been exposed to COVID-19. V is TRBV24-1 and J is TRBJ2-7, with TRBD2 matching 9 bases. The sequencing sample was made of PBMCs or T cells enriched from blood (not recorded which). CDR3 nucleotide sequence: TGTGCCACCTCTAGCGGGACCCACTACGAGCAGTACTTC. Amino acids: CATSSGTHYEQYF.